This T cell receptor beta chain is drawn from a study of metastatic and nonmetastatic thyroid tumors (dated by TCRdb to 2020 to 2022). With regard to the full study: The researchers compared repertoires between peripheral blood samples and tumor or nodule tissue samples from patients with malignant or benign thyroid disease. Paper-wide results and their limitations: TCR beta diversity was reported as significantly higher in malignant tumors than in benign nodules, in both blood and tumor samples.

None of the patients had been given any treatment before thyroid surgery. Using T-cell receptor beta sequencing, the study looked back at clinical samples from patients collected from the early 2010s to the late 2010s. Library prep was done by PCR. For sequencing, an Illumina HiSeq 4000 was employed. High-throughput sequencing was used to profile the TCR beta-chain CDR3 region of every patient. For the original study's pipeline: A classifier to discriminate distant-metastatic papillary thyroid cancer patients was built from CDR3 differences across clinicopathological groups. To measure repertoire diversity the researchers used the Shannon index, while the Morisita-Horn index served to gauge how similar the tumor and blood repertoires were. TCRdb reanalyzed the raw reads on its own, using fastp at Q25 for trimming and MiXCR for clone calling, and kept in-frame beta chains. TCRdb's processing, not the authors', yielded these V and J calls. This sample comprises some 46,000 clones, around 25% of them detected only once. In total, the top ten clones hold around 3.4% of the sample.

Worth noting for this clone: The antigen it recognizes is unknown. No base quality values were provided; no much bigger clone lies one nucleotide off.

V loses 3 bases, J loses 9 bases, and the germline ends lie 9 bases apart. The CDR3 has 12 amino acids, counting the end cysteine and phenylalanine. The entry retains the CDR3 DNA only, 36 bases that are in frame from base 1. From a lookup of the germline V gene (reference sequence), CDR1 and CDR2 are GTSNPN and SVGIG. The chain is encoded by TRBV30 joined to TRBJ1-6; no confident D gene assignment can be made. The receptor comes from a male donor with papillary thyroid cancer or a benign thyroid nodule (not recorded which). Some clones in this sample may be carry-over from other donors' samples. Source material: blood. The sequenced DNA is TGTGCCTGGAGGGTTAGTGGTTCACCCCTCCACTTT. This is translated as CAWRVSGSPLHF.